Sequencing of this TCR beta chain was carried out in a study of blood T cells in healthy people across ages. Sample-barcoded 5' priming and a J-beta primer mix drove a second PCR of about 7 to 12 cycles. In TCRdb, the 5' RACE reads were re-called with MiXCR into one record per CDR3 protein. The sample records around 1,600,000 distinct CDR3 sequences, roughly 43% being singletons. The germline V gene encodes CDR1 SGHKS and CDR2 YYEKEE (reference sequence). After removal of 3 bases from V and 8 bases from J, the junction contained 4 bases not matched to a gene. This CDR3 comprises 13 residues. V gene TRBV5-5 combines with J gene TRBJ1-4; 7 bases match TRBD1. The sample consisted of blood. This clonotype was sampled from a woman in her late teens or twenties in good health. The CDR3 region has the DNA TGTGCCAGCAGCTGGGGGACAGCCGAAAAACTGTTTTTT. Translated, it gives CASSWGTAEKLFF.